Listed below are T cell receptor beta chains from one sample, sequenced in a study of blood T cells in healthy people across ages. TCRdb fed the 5' RACE reads into MiXCR, producing one record per CDR3 protein. The profile shows roughly 1.9 million distinct CDR3 sequences, about two fifths of them singletons. The sequenced sample was blood. Every receptor here comes from a human donor in good health. Both conserved end residues are part of each CDR3. D genes are given only for firm matches. Size is stated for part of the rows, as once, few or many counts, or as a class when the clone is expanded.

clone_size: NA; j_call: TRBJ2-1; d_call: TRBD2; v_call: TRBV4-1; cdr3_aa: CASSTSGGWDNEQFF; cdr3_nt: TGCGCCAGCAGCACTAGCGGGGGGTGGGACAATGAGCAGTTCTTC
clone_size: few; j_call: TRBJ2-1; d_call: NA; v_call: TRBV12-3/TRBV12-4; cdr3_aa: CASRTRGLRSSEQFF; cdr3_nt: TGTGCCAGCAGAACCAGGGGCCTGAGGTCTAGTGAGCAGTTCTTC
clone_size: NA; j_call: TRBJ2-7; d_call: TRBD1; v_call: TRBV4-1; cdr3_aa: CASSRGDRQETQYF; cdr3_nt: TGCGCCAGCAGCCGAGGGGACAGACAAGAGACTCAGTACTTC
clone_size: few; j_call: TRBJ2-3; d_call: NA; v_call: TRBV6-6; cdr3_aa: CASSYNVQGTDTQYF; cdr3_nt: TGTGCCAGCAGTTACAATGTACAGGGCACAGATACGCAGTATTTT
clone_size: NA; j_call: TRBJ2-5; d_call: NA; v_call: TRBV7-2; cdr3_aa: CASSSDGGPQYF; cdr3_nt: TGTGCCAGCAGCTCCGATGGGGGACCCCAGTACTTC
clone_size: NA; j_call: TRBJ2-3; d_call: NA; v_call: TRBV10-3; cdr3_aa: CAISESGGAFPDTQYF; cdr3_nt: TGTGCCATCAGTGAGTCTGGGGGGGCATTCCCAGATACGCAGTATTTT
clone_size: few; j_call: TRBJ2-7; d_call: TRBD1; v_call: TRBV7-2; cdr3_aa: CASSSIQRTGYYEQYF; cdr3_nt: TGTGCCAGCAGCTCCATCCAAAGGACAGGGTACTACGAGCAGTACTTC
clone_size: NA; j_call: TRBJ1-4; d_call: NA; v_call: TRBV2; cdr3_aa: CASSDLGRRKLFF; cdr3_nt: TGTGCCAGCAGTGACTTGGGGAGGCGAAAACTGTTTTTT
clone_size: NA; j_call: TRBJ2-3; d_call: NA; v_call: TRBV20-1; cdr3_aa: CSAVADLATQYF; cdr3_nt: TGCAGTGCCGTGGCGGACTTGGCTACGCAGTATTTT
clone_size: NA; j_call: TRBJ2-3; d_call: NA; v_call: TRBV6-2/TRBV6-3; cdr3_aa: CASSYWVTDTQYF; cdr3_nt: TGTGCCAGCAGTTACTGGGTGACAGATACGCAGTATTTT
clone_size: few; j_call: TRBJ2-5; d_call: NA; v_call: TRBV7-2; cdr3_aa: CASTRPGVETQYF; cdr3_nt: TGTGCCAGCACCCGTCCGGGGGTAGAGACCCAGTACTTC
clone_size: few; j_call: TRBJ2-3; d_call: NA; v_call: TRBV4-3; cdr3_aa: CASSQEPRGRGSTDTQYF; cdr3_nt: TGCGCCAGCAGCCAAGAACCGAGAGGTCGGGGGAGCACAGATACGCAGTATTTT
clone_size: NA; j_call: TRBJ2-3; d_call: NA; v_call: TRBV29-1; cdr3_aa: CSVVVQGLTDTQYF; cdr3_nt: TGCAGCGTTGTGGTTCAGGGTCTGACAGATACGCAGTATTTT
clone_size: NA; j_call: TRBJ1-5; d_call: NA; v_call: TRBV15; cdr3_aa: CATSRDQTGGGLAQHF; cdr3_nt: TGTGCCACCAGCAGAGATCAGACAGGTGGGGGGTTGGCCCAGCATTTT
clone_size: NA; j_call: TRBJ1-3; d_call: NA; v_call: TRBV12-3/TRBV12-4; cdr3_aa: CASISSGWENTIYF; cdr3_nt: TGTGCCAGCATCTCTTCAGGGTGGGAAAACACCATATATTTT
clone_size: NA; j_call: TRBJ2-7; d_call: NA; v_call: TRBV6-1; cdr3_aa: CANLAIYFYEQYF; cdr3_nt: TGTGCCAACTTGGCGATTTATTTCTACGAGCAGTACTTC
clone_size: few; j_call: TRBJ1-6; d_call: NA; v_call: TRBV18; cdr3_aa: CASSPAGESPLHF; cdr3_nt: TGTGCCAGCTCACCAGCAGGGGAATCACCCCTCCACTTT
clone_size: few; j_call: TRBJ1-2; d_call: NA; v_call: TRBV4-1; cdr3_aa: CASSLGTKQMAGYTF; cdr3_nt: TGCGCCAGCAGCCTAGGGACAAAGCAAATGGCCGGCTACACCTTC
clone_size: NA; j_call: TRBJ2-1; d_call: TRBD2; v_call: TRBV6-6; cdr3_aa: CASSYSAAGGIYNEQFF; cdr3_nt: TGTGCCAGCAGTTACTCTGCAGCGGGGGGTATCTACAATGAGCAGTTCTTC
clone_size: few; j_call: TRBJ1-5; d_call: NA; v_call: TRBV12-3/TRBV12-4; cdr3_aa: CASRTLWGRQHF; cdr3_nt: TGTGCCAGCAGGACCCTATGGGGGCGGCAGCATTTT
clone_size: few; j_call: TRBJ2-7; d_call: NA; v_call: TRBV6-1; cdr3_aa: CASNTGSSYEQYF; cdr3_nt: TGTGCCAGCAATACCGGGAGCTCCTACGAGCAGTACTTC
clone_size: NA; j_call: TRBJ2-7; d_call: NA; v_call: TRBV4-2; cdr3_aa: CASSPGPPSSSYEQYF; cdr3_nt: TGTGCCAGCAGCCCGGGACCGCCGAGCAGCTCCTACGAGCAGTACTTC
clone_size: NA; j_call: TRBJ1-2; d_call: NA; v_call: TRBV7-2; cdr3_aa: CASSSSDSYSSYGYTF; cdr3_nt: TGTGCCAGCAGCTCCAGTGACAGCTACTCTTCCTATGGCTACACCTTC
clone_size: NA; j_call: TRBJ2-7; d_call: NA; v_call: TRBV4-1; cdr3_aa: CASSQAANYEQYF; cdr3_nt: TGCGCCAGCAGCCAAGCGGCTAATTACGAGCAGTACTTC
clone_size: few; j_call: TRBJ1-2; d_call: NA; v_call: TRBV28; cdr3_aa: CASSLWGDEGYTF; cdr3_nt: TGTGCCAGCAGTTTATGGGGAGATGAGGGCTACACCTTC
clone_size: few; j_call: TRBJ1-1; d_call: NA; v_call: TRBV6-2/TRBV6-3; cdr3_aa: CASIDRAGGGSNTEAFF; cdr3_nt: TGTGCCAGCATCGATCGGGCCGGTGGGGGCTCGAACACTGAAGCTTTCTTT
clone_size: NA; j_call: TRBJ1-2; d_call: NA; v_call: TRBV29-1; cdr3_aa: CSVEGGLGENYGYTF; cdr3_nt: TGCAGCGTTGAAGGGGGCCTAGGGGAAAACTATGGCTACACCTTC
clone_size: NA; j_call: TRBJ1-2; d_call: TRBD1; v_call: TRBV28; cdr3_aa: CASSLGLEGAYGYGYTF; cdr3_nt: TGTGCCAGCAGTTTAGGCTTGGAGGGGGCCTACGGCTATGGCTACACCTTC
clone_size: once; j_call: TRBJ2-7; d_call: TRBD1; v_call: TRBV7-9; cdr3_aa: CASSLRDRGEQYF; cdr3_nt: TGTGCCAGCAGCTTAAGGGACAGGGGCGAGCAGTACTTC
clone_size: few; j_call: TRBJ2-1; d_call: NA; v_call: TRBV28; cdr3_aa: CASSNALAYEQFF; cdr3_nt: TGTGCCAGCAGTAATGCCTTAGCGTATGAGCAGTTCTTC
clone_size: few; j_call: TRBJ2-5; d_call: NA; v_call: TRBV29-1; cdr3_aa: CSVESTLDVIGTRQGETQYF; cdr3_nt: TGCAGCGTTGAATCCACCCTGGACGTAATCGGTACCCGGCAAGGAGAGACCCAGTACTTC
clone_size: few; j_call: TRBJ2-5; d_call: NA; v_call: TRBV7-2; cdr3_aa: CASRGQGKDDQYF; cdr3_nt: TGTGCCAGCAGAGGTCAGGGGAAGGATGACCAGTACTTC
clone_size: few; j_call: TRBJ2-4; d_call: NA; v_call: TRBV29-1; cdr3_aa: CSVGSGGSGNIQYF; cdr3_nt: TGCAGCGTCGGGTCCGGGGGATCCGGAAACATTCAGTACTTC
clone_size: NA; j_call: TRBJ2-7; d_call: NA; v_call: TRBV27; cdr3_aa: CASSPAHGNEQYF; cdr3_nt: TGTGCCAGCAGTCCGGCGCATGGTAACGAGCAGTACTTC
clone_size: NA; j_call: TRBJ2-7; d_call: TRBD1; v_call: TRBV4-2; cdr3_aa: CASSHQGQMSSYEQYF; cdr3_nt: TGTGCCAGCAGCCATCAGGGACAGATGAGCTCCTACGAGCAGTACTTC
clone_size: NA; j_call: TRBJ2-5; d_call: NA; v_call: TRBV15; cdr3_aa: CATSRTQGHGETQYF; cdr3_nt: TGTGCCACCAGCCGGACCCAAGGGCATGGAGAGACCCAGTACTTC
clone_size: few; j_call: TRBJ1-1; d_call: NA; v_call: TRBV29-1; cdr3_aa: CSVDREVDTEAFF; cdr3_nt: TGCAGCGTTGACAGGGAGGTGGACACTGAAGCTTTCTTT
clone_size: NA; j_call: TRBJ2-4; d_call: TRBD2; v_call: TRBV27; cdr3_aa: CASSPGGASSNIQYF; cdr3_nt: TGTGCCAGCAGTCCCGGGGGGGCTTCTAGCAACATTCAGTACTTC
clone_size: NA; j_call: TRBJ2-7; d_call: NA; v_call: TRBV12-3/TRBV12-4; cdr3_aa: CASSPLGVEAHEQYF; cdr3_nt: TGTGCCAGCAGTCCCCTCGGAGTGGAGGCCCACGAGCAGTACTTC
clone_size: NA; j_call: TRBJ2-1; d_call: NA; v_call: TRBV12-3/TRBV12-4; cdr3_aa: CASSSDLSEANEQFF; cdr3_nt: TGTGCCAGCAGTTCAGACCTCAGCGAGGCCAATGAGCAGTTCTTC
clone_size: NA; j_call: TRBJ2-3; d_call: NA; v_call: TRBV16; cdr3_aa: CASSQSDSRDTQYF; cdr3_nt: TGTGCCAGCAGCCAATCAGATTCGCGGGATACGCAGTATTTT
clone_size: NA; j_call: TRBJ2-2; d_call: TRBD2; v_call: TRBV9; cdr3_aa: CASSPVGTINTGELFF; cdr3_nt: TGTGCCAGCAGCCCCGTTGGGACTATCAACACCGGGGAGCTGTTTTTT
clone_size: NA; j_call: TRBJ2-1; d_call: NA; v_call: TRBV4-3; cdr3_aa: CASSQGYQAPSNEQFF; cdr3_nt: TGCGCCAGCAGCCAGGGTTACCAAGCGCCCTCCAATGAGCAGTTCTTC
clone_size: NA; j_call: TRBJ2-1; d_call: TRBD2; v_call: TRBV6-6; cdr3_aa: CATMAFSGGTKNNEQFF; cdr3_nt: TGTGCCACCATGGCCTTTAGCGGGGGGACAAAGAACAATGAGCAGTTCTTC
clone_size: few; j_call: TRBJ2-3; d_call: TRBD2; v_call: TRBV6-6; cdr3_aa: CASKTQLAGPGDTQYF; cdr3_nt: TGTGCCAGTAAAACCCAACTAGCGGGGCCAGGGGATACGCAGTATTTT
clone_size: few; j_call: TRBJ1-3; d_call: NA; v_call: TRBV9; cdr3_aa: CASSVENILGSGNTIYF; cdr3_nt: TGTGCCAGCAGCGTGGAAAATATTTTGGGCTCTGGAAACACCATATATTTT
clone_size: few; j_call: TRBJ1-4; d_call: NA; v_call: TRBV4-2; cdr3_aa: CASNNPASGTLNEKLFF; cdr3_nt: TGTGCCAGCAACAATCCCGCCTCCGGGACCCTAAATGAAAAACTGTTTTTT
clone_size: NA; j_call: TRBJ2-4; d_call: NA; v_call: TRBV28; cdr3_aa: CASSLILRQSQQYF; cdr3_nt: TGTGCCAGCAGTTTAATTTTAAGGCAATCGCAGCAGTACTTC
clone_size: NA; j_call: TRBJ1-3; d_call: NA; v_call: TRBV29-1; cdr3_aa: CSVATDTGNTIYF; cdr3_nt: TGCAGCGTTGCAACAGACACTGGAAACACCATATATTTT
clone_size: few; j_call: TRBJ1-5; d_call: NA; v_call: TRBV15; cdr3_aa: CATSEGYQPQHF; cdr3_nt: TGTGCCACATCTGAGGGGTATCAGCCCCAGCATTTT
clone_size: NA; j_call: TRBJ2-2; d_call: NA; v_call: TRBV12-3/TRBV12-4; cdr3_aa: CAGSLGPGTGELFF; cdr3_nt: TGTGCCGGCAGTTTAGGCCCGGGTACCGGGGAGCTGTTTTTT